The 30 T cell receptor beta chains below were found in one sample sequenced in a study of Ad26.COV2.S vaccination and SARS-CoV-2 variants. Treatment here: roughly 19 received Ad26.COV2.S at low or high dose, single or two shots; roughly 5 received placebo; per-sample allocation not given. Material that was analyzed had been drawn on day 63 after the first vaccine or placebo injection. TCRdb's table, derived via immunoSEQ multiplex PCR, lists solely in-frame clones and lacks some. The sample has hundreds of thousands of clones; more than 70% are singletons. This material consisted of peripheral blood, taken in a trial of Ad26.COV2.S vaccine versus placebo. All receptors derive from a person between 18 and 65 years old who received the Ad26.COV2.S COVID-19 vaccine or a placebo.

As concerns this clone: A junction boundary mismatches the germline segment, possibly from a read error. This same CDR3 is encoded by further DNA sequences in the sample. This chain joins TRBV12-3 or TRBV12-4 and TRBJ1-2; D is ambiguous. The CDR3 loop spans 13 amino acids. Here the CDR3 reads CASSFDGNYGYTF. The CDR3 nucleotides read TGTGCCAGCAGTTTCGACGGAAACTATGGTTACACCTTC.

The rearrangement links TRBV12-3 or TRBV12-4 to TRBJ1-5; 9 nucleotides agree with TRBD1. V was clipped by 8 bases and J by 4 bases; unmatched bases: 3. This CDR3 contains 13 residues. The DNA of the CDR3 is TGTGCCAGCTCAGACAGGGGGAATCAGCCCCAGCATTTT. The encoded protein is CASSDRGNQPQHF.

This clone showed up just a few times. CDR3 nucleotide sequence: TGTGCCAGCAGCTTAAGTAGGGTTGTTTCACCCCTCCACTTT. As protein: CASSLSRVVSPLHF. This chain uses TRBV7-9 with TRBJ1-6; D is ambiguous. The germline V gene encodes CDR1 SEHNR and CDR2 FQNEAQ (reference sequence). CDR3 length: 14 residues. The germline V and J ends were trimmed by 2 bases and 9 bases, with 11 bases remaining between them.

This chain links TRBV5-6 with TRBJ1-5, with 7 bases identical to TRBD1. Germline loops: CDR1 SGHDT, CDR2 YYEEEE. The length of the CDR3 is 15 residues. V dropped 3 bases and J dropped 6; count of bases not matched to a gene: 9. CDR3 amino acids: CASSYRGLLSQPQHF. In DNA form, the CDR3 reads TGTGCCAGCAGCTACAGGGGACTTCTCTCTCAGCCCCAGCATTTT.

The J gene is TRBJ2-4, the V gene TRBV7-2; 8 bases fit TRBD1. This CDR3 has 16 amino acids. V shed 5 bases and J 3 bases; nucleotides not matched to a gene: 9. Germline V gene lookup returns CDR1 SGHTA and CDR2 FQGNSA. The CDR3 protein is CASSQGQVFVKNIQYF. CDR3 coding DNA: TGTGCCAGCAGCCAGGGACAGGTTTTTGTCAAAAACATTCAGTACTTC.

This rearrangement joins TRBV30 to TRBJ1-1; D is undetermined. The length of the CDR3 is 14 residues. Per germline, CDR1 GTSNPN and CDR2 SVGIG (reference sequence). V was shortened by 2 bases and J by 1 base, with 11 bases between the two germline ends. The CDR3 DNA sequence: TGTGCCTGGAGTCTACCCCTCGGGAACACTGAAGCTTTCTTT. This codes for CAWSLPLGNTEAFF.

The rearrangement joins TRBV19 to TRBJ1-6, with D perhaps TRBD1 (5 bases). CDR3 length: 14 residues. V shed 6 bases and J shed 8 bases, with 14 bases lying between them. Per germline, CDR1 LNHDA and CDR2 SQIVND (reference sequence). The chain's CDR3 is CASRFRVWDSPLHF. CDR3 DNA sequence: TGTGCCAGTAGGTTCAGGGTTTGGGATTCACCCCTCCACTTT.

V and J are TRBV18 and TRBJ2-2, with 8 bases fitting TRBD2. Germline values: CDR1 KGHSH, CDR2 LQKENI. V was clipped by 10 bases and J by 1 base; unmatched bases: 11. The CDR3 covers 16 residues. CDR3 DNA: TGTGCCACGTACCGAAGCGGGGGTCTGAACACCGGGGAGCTGTTTTTT. This sequence encodes CATYRSGGLNTGELFF.

The genes are TRBV30 and TRBJ1-2, with 7 bases matching TRBD1. Germline assignment: CDR1 GTSNPN and CDR2 SVGIG (reference sequence). V gave up 4 bases and J gave up 4 bases; unmatched junction bases: 6. There are 13 residues in the CDR3. The CDR3 bases are TGTGCCTGGAAGTCAGGGGGACTCTATGGCTACACCTTC. This translates into CAWKSGGLYGYTF.

V and J are TRBV7-2 and TRBJ1-2, with TRBD1 identical over 7 bases. This CDR3 is 13 amino acids long. Germline CDR1 and CDR2: SGHTA and FQGNSA. V lost 5 bases and J lost 4; bases outside the gene matches: 4. The CDR3 DNA reads TGTGCCAGCAGCCCGGGACAGCTCTATGGCTACACCTTC. Its protein is CASSPGQLYGYTF.

This chain uses TRBV2 with TRBJ2-3, with unresolved D. Germline CDR1 is SNHLY and CDR2 is FYNNEI. The CDR3 length is 14 residues. Trimming took 1 base from V and 0 from J, leaving 5 bases between them. CDR3 amino acids: CASSEVLSTDTQYF. For the CDR3, the DNA is TGTGCCAGCAGTGAAGTCCTCAGCACAGATACGCAGTATTTT.

The chain uses TRBV2 and TRBJ1-3; possible D gene TRBD1, 5 bases. V lost 11 bases to trimming and J lost 4 bases, with 21 bases between them. Germline CDR1 is SNHLY and CDR2 is FYNNEI. This CDR3 spans 15 amino acids. The CDR3 region has the DNA TGTGCCGGATTTGGGACGGAACAAGGCGGAAACACCATATATTTT. Residues: CAGFGTEQGGNTIYF.

This chain joins TRBV4-2 and TRBJ2-5, with a tentative D call TRBD1 (5 bases). This CDR3 spans 13 amino acids. Trimming took off 2 bases at V and 5 bases at J, with 9 bases between the two ends. The germline CDR1 and CDR2 sequences are LGHNA and YNFKEQ. DNA for the CDR3: TGTGCCAGCAGCCAACAGGGTTGGGAGACCCAGTACTTC. Its translation: CASSQQGWETQYF.

V usage is TRBV21-1 and J usage is TRBJ2-3; the table assigns TRBD2, which was not confirmed against the DNA. TRBV21-1 is a known pseudogene. CDR3 length: 17 residues. The CDR3 loop is CASSKCPAGPSTDTQYF. Here the CDR3 DNA reads TGTGCCAGCAGCAAATGTCCAGCGGGACCATCCACAGATACGCAGTATTTT.

The rearrangement links TRBV3-1 (or the pseudogene TRBV3-2) to TRBJ2-6; D call uncertain. There are 15 residues in the CDR3. Trimming took off 1 base at V and 1 base at J, with 5 bases between the two ends. CDR1 and CDR2 from the germline V gene are LGHDT and YNNKEL (reference sequence). The CDR3 DNA is TGTGCCAGCAGCCAAGGAGATTCTGGGGCCAACGTCCTGACTTTC. Translated: CASSQGDSGANVLTF.

This clone was seen just once. The chain employs TRBV6-5 and TRBJ1-2; D might be TRBD1 (5 bases). The germline CDR1 and CDR2 sequences are MNHEY and SVGAGI. V dropped 7 bases and J dropped 7 bases, with 19 bases sitting between them. This CDR3 is built from 14 residues. The CDR3 protein is CASIRTTRDSGYTF. The CDR3 DNA sequence: TGTGCCAGCATCCGGACAACCAGGGACTCTGGCTACACCTTC.

This chain joins TRBV5-8 and TRBJ2-2, with a tentative D call TRBD2 (5 bases). V shed 4 bases and J shed 6 bases, with 13 bases lying between them. This CDR3 is 14 amino acids long. Germline V gene data show CDR1 as SGHTS and CDR2 as YDEGEE. Written as DNA, the CDR3 is TGTGCCAGCAGCGCTCGGGGAAAGGCCGGGGAGCTGTTTTTT. It encodes CASSARGKAGELFF.

V is TRBV11-1 and J is TRBJ2-2; 10 bases match TRBD2. The V and J ends lost 0 bases and 8 bases, in that order; junction bases with no gene match: 9. In germline, CDR1 is SGHAT, CDR2 FQDESV (reference sequence). The CDR3 spans 17 residues. CDR3 in DNA: TGTGCCAGCAGCTTAGCCGGTCTAGCGGGAGTATTTGGGGAGCTGTTTTTT. Its translation: CASSLAGLAGVFGELFF.

Of note for this clone: Other DNA sequences in this specimen translate into the identical CDR3. The J gene is TRBJ2-3, the V gene TRBV7-2, with 14 nucleotides matching TRBD2. This CDR3 comprises 17 residues. With V trimmed by 4 bases and J by 1 base, 4 bases remained unmatched. Germline V gives CDR1 SGHTA, CDR2 FQGNSA. The CDR3 nucleotides read TGTGCCAGCAGCTCCCGACTAGCGGGGGGGGGCACAGATACGCAGTATTTT. It codes for CASSSRLAGGGTDTQYF.

The V gene is TRBV6-1, the J gene TRBJ2-7; perhaps TRBD2 as D (5 bases). V lost 0 bases and J 2 bases, leaving 11 bases between the germline ends. The CDR3 runs to 15 residues. Germline lookup yields CDR1 MNHNS and CDR2 SASEGT. The CDR3 spells CASSEAIALAYEQYF. CDR3 DNA sequence: TGTGCCAGCAGTGAAGCGATAGCGTTAGCCTACGAGCAGTACTTC.

The genes are TRBV30 and TRBJ2-7; D call uncertain. This CDR3 is built from 17 residues. Germline V gene lookup returns CDR1 GTSNPN and CDR2 SVGIG (reference sequence). V lost 5 bases to trimming and J lost 2 bases, with 25 bases between them. The CDR3 DNA is TGTGCCTGGGCACCCGGAGCCGGAACCACAATGGCCTACGAGCAGTACTTC. Residues: CAWAPGAGTTMAYEQYF. The variable domain in full, completed from reference TRBV30 and TRBJ2-7, reads SQTIHQWPATLVQPVGSPLSLECTVEGTSNPNLYWYRQAAGRGLQLLFYSVGIGQISSEVPQNLSASRPQDRQFILSSKKLLLSDSGFYLCAWAPGAGTTMAYEQYFGPGTRLTVT.

The CDR3, as DNA: TGCGCCAGCAGCCAAGATACACAGGGGGCGCGGAACACTGAAGCTTTCTTT. Its protein product is CASSQDTQGARNTEAFF. The chain recombines TRBV4-3 with TRBJ1-1; 9 bases agree with TRBD1. The V gene end was trimmed by 0 bases and the J gene end by 1 base; junction bases not matched to a gene: 6. The CDR3 contains 17 residues. Germline CDR1 and CDR2: LGHNA and YSLEER.

This rearrangement joins TRBV7-6 to TRBJ2-3; TRBD1 matches 9 bases. Trimming cost V 3 bases and J 3 bases; bases outside gene matches: 4. This CDR3 spans 15 amino acids. CDR1 is SGHVS and CDR2 is FNYEAQ in the germline V gene. DNA of the CDR3: TGTGCCAGCAGCTTTGGGACAGGGAGGACAGATACGCAGTATTTT. Translating it yields CASSFGTGRTDTQYF. Complete variable domain (other parts from reference TRBV7-6 and TRBJ2-3): GAGVSQSPRYKVTKRGQDVALRCDPISGHVSLYWYRQALGQGPEFLTYFNYEAQQDKSGLPNDRFSAERPEGSISTLTIQRTEQRDSAMYRCASSFGTGRTDTQYFGPGTRLTVL.

V and J are TRBV11-2 and TRBJ2-1, with D perhaps assigned TRBD1 or TRBD2 (5 bases each). This CDR3 is built from 14 residues. The germline V gene has CDR1 SGHAT and CDR2 FQNNGV. Trimming removed 5 bases from V and 6 bases from J, with 14 bases in between. For the CDR3, the DNA is TGTGCCAGCAGCAGAAGGGACGGCTTCAATGAGCAGTTCTTC. It yields the protein CASSRRDGFNEQFF.

This chain joins TRBV9 and TRBJ1-2, with TRBD1 as a possible D gene (5 bases). CDR3 length: 13 amino acids. The V end lost 4 bases, the J end lost 2 bases, and 9 bases lay between the germline ends. CDR1 and CDR2 from the germline V gene are SGDLS and YYNGEE. DNA for the CDR3: TGTGCCAGCAGCAGCCGGGACAACTATGGCTACACCTTC. Encoded protein: CASSSRDNYGYTF.

The V gene is TRBV27, the J gene TRBJ2-7; 10 nucleotides agree with TRBD2. The J segment lost 2 bases and the V segment lost 3 bases, leaving 4 bases of the junction unmatched. The germline V gene has CDR1 MNHEY and CDR2 SMNVEV (reference sequence). This CDR3 region has 15 residues. CDR3 sequence: CASSFLAGATYEQYF. For the CDR3, the DNA is TGTGCCAGCAGTTTCCTAGCGGGAGCCACCTACGAGCAGTACTTC.

The chain uses TRBV30 and TRBJ2-2; no definite D call. The CDR3 has 15 residues. Trimming shortened V by 3 bases and J by 0 bases, and 11 bases separated the two germline ends. Germline lookup yields CDR1 GTSNPN and CDR2 SVGIG (reference sequence). CDR3 nucleotides: TGTGCCTGGAGCCTGGGCGGCTCGAACACCGGGGAGCTGTTTTTT. As protein: CAWSLGGSNTGELFF.

This sequence joins TRBV10-3 and TRBJ2-3, with 10 bases fitting TRBD1. Trimming removed 9 bases from V and 4 bases from J; junction bases left unmatched: 13. Germline values: CDR1 ENHRY, CDR2 SYGVKD. The CDR3 runs to 16 residues. The CDR3 reads CAITPGGQGRADTQYF. As DNA, the CDR3 is TGTGCCATTACCCCGGGGGGACAGGGGCGAGCAGATACGCAGTATTTT.

The count of this clone is one. The chain combines TRBV5-6 with TRBJ2-4, with 9 nucleotides matching TRBD2. V was clipped by 3 bases and J by 0 bases; unmatched bases: 4. The CDR3 contains 16 residues. Germline V lookup: CDR1 SGHDT, CDR2 YYEEEE. The CDR3 nucleotides are TGTGCCAGCAGCTGGAGCGGGGGGCTAGCCAAAAACATTCAGTACTTC. Translated, it gives CASSWSGGLAKNIQYF.

The CDR3 DNA reads as TGTGCCAGCAGTGACAGTTTTAACACTGAAGCTTTCTTT. Its translation: CASSDSFNTEAFF. The chain uses TRBV2 and TRBJ1-1, with no clear D. This CDR3 spans 13 amino acids. Germline-derived CDR1 and CDR2 are SNHLY and FYNNEI. V lost 3 bases and J lost 2, with 7 bases in between.